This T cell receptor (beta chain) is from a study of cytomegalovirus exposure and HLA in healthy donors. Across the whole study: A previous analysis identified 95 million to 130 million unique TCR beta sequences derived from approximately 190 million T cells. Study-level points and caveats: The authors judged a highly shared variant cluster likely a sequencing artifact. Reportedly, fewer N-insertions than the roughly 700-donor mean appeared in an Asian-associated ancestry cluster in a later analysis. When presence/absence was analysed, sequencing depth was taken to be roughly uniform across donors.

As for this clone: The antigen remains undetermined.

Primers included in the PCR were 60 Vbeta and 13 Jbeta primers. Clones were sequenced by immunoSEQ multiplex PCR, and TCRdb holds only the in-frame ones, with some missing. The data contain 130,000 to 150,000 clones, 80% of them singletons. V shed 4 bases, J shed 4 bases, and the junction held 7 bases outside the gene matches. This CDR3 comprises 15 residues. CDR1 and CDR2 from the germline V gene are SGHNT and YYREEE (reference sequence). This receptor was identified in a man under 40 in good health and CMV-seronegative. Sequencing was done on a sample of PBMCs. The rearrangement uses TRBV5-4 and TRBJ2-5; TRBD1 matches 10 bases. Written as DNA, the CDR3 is TGTGCCAGCAGCCTGGGGACAGGGGCTGGAGAGACCCAGTACTTC. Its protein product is CASSLGTGAGETQYF.